This T cell receptor beta chain was sequenced for a study of T cell changes during pregnancy in multiple sclerosis. CDR3 size: 16 residues. Generated by immunoSEQ multiplex PCR, the TCRdb table keeps only in-frame clones and is missing some. The sample has some 41,000 clones, approximately 90% seen once; the top ten hold approximately 1.1%. Here the sequenced sample was CD4+ T cells from peripheral blood mononuclear cells, taken after pregnancy. This clonotype was sampled from a female donor with multiple sclerosis, enrolled in a pregnancy study. The chain couples TRBV21-1 to TRBJ2-1; TRBD1 is taken as the D call from the table, unchecked against the DNA. TRBV21-1 is a pseudogene. This chain's CDR3 is CASSKARDRDGNEQFF. The CDR3 coding sequence is TGTGCCAGCAGCAAAGCTAGAGACAGGGATGGCAATGAGCAGTTCTTC.